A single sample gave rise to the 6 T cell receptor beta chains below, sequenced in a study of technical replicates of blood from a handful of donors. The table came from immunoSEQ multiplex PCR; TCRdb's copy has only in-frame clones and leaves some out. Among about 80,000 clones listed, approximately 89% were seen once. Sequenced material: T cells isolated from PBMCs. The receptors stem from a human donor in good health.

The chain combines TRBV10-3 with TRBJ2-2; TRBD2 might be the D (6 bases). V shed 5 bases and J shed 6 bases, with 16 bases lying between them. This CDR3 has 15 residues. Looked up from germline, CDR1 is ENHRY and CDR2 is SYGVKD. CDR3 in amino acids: CAISMNSGGAGELFF. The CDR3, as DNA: TGTGCCATCAGTATGAACTCCGGCGGGGCCGGGGAGCTGTTTTTT.

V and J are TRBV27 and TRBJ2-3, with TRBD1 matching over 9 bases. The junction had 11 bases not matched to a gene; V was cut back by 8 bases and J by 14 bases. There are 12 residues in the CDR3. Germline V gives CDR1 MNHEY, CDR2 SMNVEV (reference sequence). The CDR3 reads CASQIGTGTWYF. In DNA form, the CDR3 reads TGTGCCAGCCAAATCGGGACAGGGACGTGGTATTTT.

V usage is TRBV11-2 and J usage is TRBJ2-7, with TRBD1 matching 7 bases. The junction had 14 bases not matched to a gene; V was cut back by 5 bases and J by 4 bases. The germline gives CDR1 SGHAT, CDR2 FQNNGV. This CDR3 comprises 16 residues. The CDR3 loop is CASSSLGQSFSYEQYF. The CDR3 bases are TGTGCCAGCAGCAGCTTGGGACAGTCTTTCTCGTACGAGCAGTACTTC.

The CDR3 spells CASSQGTGDPYEQYF. The DNA of the CDR3 is TGTGCCAGCAGCCAAGGAACGGGGGACCCCTACGAGCAGTACTTC. The chain carries TRBV4-2 and TRBJ2-7; TRBD2 is a possible D gene (6 bases). The CDR3 sequence is 15 residues long. Germline-derived CDR1 and CDR2 are LGHNA and YNFKEQ. V lost 1 base, J lost 2 bases, and 12 bases lay in between.

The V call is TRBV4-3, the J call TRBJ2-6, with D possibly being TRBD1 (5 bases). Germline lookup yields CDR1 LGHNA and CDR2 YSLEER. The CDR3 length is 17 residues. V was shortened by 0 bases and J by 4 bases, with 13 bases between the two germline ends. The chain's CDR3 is CASSQDLGASGANVLTF. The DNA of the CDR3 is TGCGCCAGCAGCCAAGATCTAGGGGCGTCAGGGGCCAACGTCCTGACTTTC.

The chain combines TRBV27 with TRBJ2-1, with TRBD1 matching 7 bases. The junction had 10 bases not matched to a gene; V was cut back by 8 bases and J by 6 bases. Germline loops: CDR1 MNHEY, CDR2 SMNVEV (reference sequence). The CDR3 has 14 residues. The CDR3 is CASADRDESNEQFF. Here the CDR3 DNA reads TGTGCCAGCGCCGACAGGGACGAGAGCAATGAGCAGTTCTTC.